Following are 8 T cell receptor beta chains from one sample sequenced in a study of radiotherapy plus CTLA-4 blockade in lung cancer. The protocol was immunoSEQ multiplex PCR, while the TCRdb copy is restricted to in-frame clones and leaves out a portion. The sample has 30,000 to 35,000 clones, approximately 78% seen once. This sample comprised peripheral blood, obtained from a patient treated with radiotherapy plus ipilimumab. The receptor set was obtained from a human donor with non-small cell lung cancer that progressed on radiotherapy plus ipilimumab.

This chain uses TRBV21-1 with TRBJ1-2; the DNA was not used to check the table's D call, TRBD1. TRBV21-1 is labeled a pseudogene. The CDR3 loop spans 13 amino acids. The CDR3 sequence: CASSKPGGRGYTF. In nucleotides, the CDR3 is TGTGCCAGCAGCAAGCCAGGGGGTAGGGGCTACACCTTC.

The chain joins TRBV5-1 to TRBJ1-2; 9 bases agree with TRBD1. Germline loops: CDR1 SGHRS, CDR2 YFSETQ. J was trimmed by 2 bases and V by 4 bases; bases with no gene match: 6. CDR3 length: 15 amino acids. CDR3: CASSPRTGENYGYTF. In DNA form, the CDR3 reads TGCGCCAGCAGCCCAAGGACAGGGGAGAACTATGGCTACACCTTC.

V and J are TRBV7-2 and TRBJ1-4; weak D call: TRBD1 (5 bases). The V gene lost 1 base and the J gene lost 8 bases, with 14 bases spanning the gap. The CDR3 sequence is 15 residues long. Germline V gives CDR1 SGHTA, CDR2 FQGNSA. CDR3 sequence: CASSLGQGQWEKLFF. DNA for the CDR3: TGTGCCAGCAGCTTAGGCCAGGGCCAGTGGGAAAAACTGTTTTTT.

This clone appeared once. V usage is TRBV18 and J usage is TRBJ1-2; 9 bases match TRBD1. CDR1 KGHSH and CDR2 LQKENI come from the germline V gene. The V and J ends lost 2 bases and 5 bases, in that order; junction bases with no gene match: 9. The CDR3 extends over 16 amino acids. The CDR3 protein is CASSPESGTGFYGYTF. Written as DNA, the CDR3 is TGTGCCAGCTCACCAGAGTCCGGGACAGGGTTTTATGGCTACACCTTC.

The chain employs TRBV2 and TRBJ2-1; D may be TRBD2 (5 bases). There are 16 residues in the CDR3. From germline, CDR1 is SNHLY and CDR2 FYNNEI. Between the trimmed V and J ends, which lost 3 bases and 3 bases, there was a span of 15 bases. CDR3 in amino acids: CASSDNWSRVYNEQFF. The CDR3, as DNA: TGTGCCAGCAGTGATAACTGGTCGAGGGTCTACAATGAGCAGTTCTTC.

CDR3 in DNA: TGTGCCAGCAGTATTCTGACAGGGGGGTTAATGAAACTGTTTTTT. Translated: CASSILTGGLMKLFF. This chain connects TRBV27 to TRBJ1-4, with 9 positions matching TRBD1. Germline V gene lookup returns CDR1 MNHEY and CDR2 SMNVEV (reference sequence). The CDR3 has 15 amino acids. The V segment lost 5 bases and the J segment 11 bases; nucleotides outside the gene matches: 12. Variable domain in full (rest from reference TRBV27 and TRBJ1-4): EAQVTQNPRYLITVTGKKLTVTCSQNMNHEYMSWYRQDPGLGLRQIYYSMNVEVTDKGDVPEGYKVSRKEKRNFPLILESPSPNQTSLYFCASSILTGGLMKLFFGSGTQLSVL.

The CDR3 nucleotides are TGCGCCAGCAGCCAAGATGTAGTTTCTAACACCATATATTTT. As protein: CASSQDVVSNTIYF. V is TRBV4-1 and J is TRBJ1-3, with D hard to call. With 0 bases removed from V and 7 bases from J, the gap between germline ends came to 10 bases. The germline CDR1 and CDR2 sequences are MGHRA and YSYEKL. CDR3 length: 14 amino acids.

This clone was recorded a few times. CDR3 DNA sequence: TGCAGTGCTAACGACTACACTGAAGCTTTCTTT. Protein product: CSANDYTEAFF. The chain has TRBV20-1 and TRBJ1-1; D call uncertain. From germline, CDR1 is DFQATT and CDR2 SNEGSKA (reference sequence). V gave up 4 bases and J gave up 3 bases, with 6 bases separating them. The CDR3 is 11 residues long.